What follows are 5 T cell receptor beta chains derived from one specimen sequenced in a study of blood T cell repertoires in COVID-19. Method: immunoSEQ multiplex PCR; TCRdb's copy keeps in-frame clones and lacks some. The sample has more than 45,000 clones, 70% to 90% seen once. The sequencing input was peripheral blood. Receptors originate from a man in his fifties or sixties with acute or convalescent COVID-19.

In this sample, this clone turned up once. The chain combines TRBV5-1 with TRBJ1-1; 9 nucleotides line up with TRBD1. Germline V gene data show CDR1 as SGHRS and CDR2 as YFSETQ. J gave up 4 bases and V 4 bases, and 5 bases lay outside the gene matches. CDR3 length equals 14 residues. For the CDR3, the DNA is TGCGCCAGCAGCCAGGGACAGGGAACCACTGAAGCTTTCTTT. Translation: CASSQGQGTTEAFF.

V usage is TRBV20-1 and J usage is TRBJ1-1, with D possibly TRBD1 on 5 matching bases. V dropped 3 bases and J dropped 4 bases, with 12 bases sitting between them. The CDR3 is made up of 13 amino acids. The V gene's germline CDR1 is DFQATT and CDR2 SNEGSKA (reference sequence). The CDR3 sequence: CSASRQGLTEAFF. CDR3 nucleotide sequence: TGCAGTGCTAGTCGGCAGGGACTCACTGAAGCTTTCTTT.

This chain uses TRBV11-3 with TRBJ2-2; possibly TRBD1 for D (6 bases). The V and J ends lost 7 bases and 3 bases respectively, with 15 bases between them. Germline V gene sequence: CDR1 SGHNT, CDR2 YENEEA. The CDR3 consists of 15 residues. CDR3 loop: CASTTRTAHTGELFF. For the CDR3, the DNA is TGTGCCAGCACTACCCGGACAGCCCACACCGGGGAGCTGTTTTTT.

The table lists this clone with a count of one. The rearrangement uses TRBV6-5 and TRBJ2-3, with a weak D call TRBD1 (8 bases). V lost 2 bases, J lost 2 bases, and 14 bases lay in between. CDR3 size: 16 residues. Per germline, CDR1 MNHEY and CDR2 SVGAGI. CDR3 nucleotides: TGTGCCAGCAGTTACCACAGGGGGGGACTCACAGATACGCAGTATTTT. Protein sequence: CASSYHRGGLTDTQYF.

The CDR3 nucleotides read TGTGCCAGCAGCTTGGTCCGGACAGGGGGCAGAGATACGCAGTATTTT. Residues: CASSLVRTGGRDTQYF. The rearrangement uses TRBV11-2 and TRBJ2-3; 11 bases match TRBD1. The CDR3 runs to 16 residues. Germline V CDR1 and CDR2: SGHAT, FQNNGV. Trimming cost V 3 bases and J 5 bases; bases outside gene matches: 7.